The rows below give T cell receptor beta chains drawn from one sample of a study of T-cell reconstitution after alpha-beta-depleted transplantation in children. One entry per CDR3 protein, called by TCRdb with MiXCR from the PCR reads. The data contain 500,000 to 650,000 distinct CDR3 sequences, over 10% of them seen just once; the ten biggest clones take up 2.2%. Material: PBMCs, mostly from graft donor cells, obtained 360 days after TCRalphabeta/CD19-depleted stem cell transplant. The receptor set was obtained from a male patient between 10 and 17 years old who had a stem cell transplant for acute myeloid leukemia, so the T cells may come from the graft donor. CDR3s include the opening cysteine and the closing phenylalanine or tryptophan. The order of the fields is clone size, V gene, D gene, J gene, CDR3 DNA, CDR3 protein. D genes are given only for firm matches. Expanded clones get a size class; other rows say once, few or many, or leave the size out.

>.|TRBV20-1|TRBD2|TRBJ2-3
TGCAGTGCGTTGACTCTAGCGGGAATGACAGATACGCAGTATTTT
CSALTLAGMTDTQYF
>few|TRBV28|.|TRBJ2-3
TGTGCCAGCAGGGCGGACTGGGGGGACCAGTATTTT
CASRADWGDQYF
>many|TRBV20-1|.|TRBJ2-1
TGCAGTGGCGACGGACCCTCCGTAACCATCTCCTACAATGAGCAGTTCTTC
CSGDGPSVTISYNEQFF
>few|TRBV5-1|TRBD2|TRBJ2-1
TGCGCCAGCAGCTTCATATTGACTAGCGGGGGTTACAATGAGCAGTTCTTC
CASSFILTSGGYNEQFF
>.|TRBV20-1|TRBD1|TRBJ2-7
TGCAGTGCTAGTCGGGACAGCTACAACTACGAGCAGTACTTC
CSASRDSYNYEQYF
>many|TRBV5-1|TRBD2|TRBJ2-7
TGCGCCAGCACGGAGGCGACTAGCGGGAGGACCTACGAGCAGTACTTC
CASTEATSGRTYEQYF
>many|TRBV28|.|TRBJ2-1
TGTGCCAGCAGTTCAAGCCTAGGCTCCTACAATGAGCAGTTCTTC
CASSSSLGSYNEQFF
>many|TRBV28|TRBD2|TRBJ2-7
TGTGCCAGCCAAGGACTAGCGGGCGAGCAGTACTTC
CASQGLAGEQYF
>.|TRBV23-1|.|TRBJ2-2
TGCGCCAGCGGTCAAGGGAGTAGCGGGGAGCTGTTTTTT
CASGQGSSGELFF
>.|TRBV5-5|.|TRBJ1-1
TGTGCCAGCAGCTTGACCGACCCGAACACTGAAGCTTTCTTT
CASSLTDPNTEAFF
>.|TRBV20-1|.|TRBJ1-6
TGCAGCGCAAATATCGGGGGCCTTGGTAATTCACCCCTCCACTTT
CSANIGGLGNSPLHF
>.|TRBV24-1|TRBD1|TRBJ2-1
TGTGCCACCAGGGGACAGGGGGAGAGGGATGAGCAGTTCTTC
CATRGQGERDEQFF
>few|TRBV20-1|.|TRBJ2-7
TGCAGTGTATCACGGGACGTTCACTACGAGCAGTACTTC
CSVSRDVHYEQYF
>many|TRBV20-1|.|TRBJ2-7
TGCAGTGCTAGTCCATACGGACTGGGGGGCCACGAGCAGTACTTC
CSASPYGLGGHEQYF
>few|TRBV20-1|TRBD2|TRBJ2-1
TGCAGTGCTTGGACTAGCGGGAGGAAGATCAATGAGCAGTTCTTC
CSAWTSGRKINEQFF
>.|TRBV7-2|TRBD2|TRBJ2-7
TGTGCCAGCAGCTCCTTAGCGGGAGGGCACCCGTACGAGCAGTACTTC
CASSSLAGGHPYEQYF
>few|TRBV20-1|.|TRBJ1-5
TGCAGTGCTAGAGCGTCGACAGCCACCGGCCATCAGCCCCAGCATTTT
CSARASTATGHQPQHF
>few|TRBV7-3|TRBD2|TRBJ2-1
TGTGCCACCGGGACTAGCGGGAGTTTTGTCAGGGTTGATGAGCAGTTCTTC
CATGTSGSFVRVDEQFF
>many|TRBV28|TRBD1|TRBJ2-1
TGTGCCGGACAGGGGAGCAATGAGCAGTTCTTC
CAGQGSNEQFF
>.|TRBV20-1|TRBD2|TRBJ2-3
TGCAGTGCTAGCCCCGCCTGGGCGGGAGTAACAGATACGCAGTATTTT
CSASPAWAGVTDTQYF
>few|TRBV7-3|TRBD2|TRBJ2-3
TGTGCCAGCAGCTTAAGGAGCGGGAGGGCCCAAGATACGCAGTATTTT
CASSLRSGRAQDTQYF
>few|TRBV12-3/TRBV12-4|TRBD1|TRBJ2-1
TGTGCCAGCAGGTACGGGACAGGGGGCAAGTTCTTC
CASRYGTGGKFF
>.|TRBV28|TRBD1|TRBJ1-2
TGTGCCAGCAGAGAACAGGGGGCGCGAGGCTACACCTTC
CASREQGARGYTF
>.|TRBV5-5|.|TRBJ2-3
TGTGCCAGCAGACTTCAGGGGTTACTAAGAGATACGCAGTATTTT
CASRLQGLLRDTQYF
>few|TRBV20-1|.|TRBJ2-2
TGCAGTGCTAGGAGACTTCGCGTGCCTACCACCGGGGAGCTGTTTTTT
CSARRLRVPTTGELFF
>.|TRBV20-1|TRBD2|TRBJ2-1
TGCAGTGCCGCAGGTGCCACTAGCGGGATTTGGAATGAGCAGTTCTTC
CSAAGATSGIWNEQFF
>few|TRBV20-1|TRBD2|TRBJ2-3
TGCAGTTCTATAGCGGGGGGCACAGATACGCAGTATTTT
CSSIAGGTDTQYF
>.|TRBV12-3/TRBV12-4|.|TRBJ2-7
TGTGCCAGCAGTTTAAGTGTCCCGAGCTCCTACGAGCAGTACTTC
CASSLSVPSSYEQYF
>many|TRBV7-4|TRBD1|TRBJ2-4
TGTGCCAGCAGCGAGACCGACGCTGGGGGACAGGGGGGTGTCATTCAGTACTTC
CASSETDAGGQGGVIQYF
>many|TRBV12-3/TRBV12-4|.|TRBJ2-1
TGTGCCAGCAGTTTCGTGGGCAGGAAGCAGTTCTTC
CASSFVGRKQFF
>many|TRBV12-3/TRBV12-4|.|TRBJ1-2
TGTGCCAGCAGTTTCAAGCCCCTTACTTATGGCTACACCTTC
CASSFKPLTYGYTF
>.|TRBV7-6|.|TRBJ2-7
TGTGCCAGCAGCTTATGTCCAAACTACGAGCAGTACTTC
CASSLCPNYEQYF
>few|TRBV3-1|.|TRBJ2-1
TGTGCCAGCAGGCCCCCTGGACCATCCTACAATGAGCAGTTCTTC
CASRPPGPSYNEQFF
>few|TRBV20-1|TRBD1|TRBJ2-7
TGCAGTGCACACGGGACAGCCTACGAGCAGTACTTC
CSAHGTAYEQYF
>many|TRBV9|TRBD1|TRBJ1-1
TGTGCCAGCAGCGCCTTTGACAGGGGAGCCACTGAAGCTTTCTTT
CASSAFDRGATEAFF
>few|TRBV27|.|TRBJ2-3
TGTGCCAGCAGCATAACAATAGCGGACCCCACAGATACGCAGTATTTT
CASSITIADPTDTQYF
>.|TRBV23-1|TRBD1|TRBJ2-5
TGCGCCAGCAGTCACTGGTCGGGACAGGGAAACAAGACCCAGTACTTC
CASSHWSGQGNKTQYF
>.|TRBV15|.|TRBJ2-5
TGTGCCTCCCGCCACCGGCACAACCAAGAGACCCAGTACTTC
CASRHRHNQETQYF
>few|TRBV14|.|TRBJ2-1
TGTGCCAGCAGCGTACGGAGGGACTACAATGAGCAGTTCTTC
CASSVRRDYNEQFF
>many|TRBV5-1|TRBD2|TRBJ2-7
TGCGCCAGCGGGAGCGGGAGGGCCGGGGAGCAGTACTTC
CASGSGRAGEQYF
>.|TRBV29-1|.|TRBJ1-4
TGCAGCGCTGGCTGGCCTTTTAATGAAAAACTGTTTTTT
CSAGWPFNEKLFF
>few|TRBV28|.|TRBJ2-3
TGTGCCAGCAGTCGGTACGGGGCGGATACGCAGTATTTT
CASSRYGADTQYF
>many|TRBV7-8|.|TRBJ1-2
TGTGCCAGCAGCTTCTTAGGGTCTAACTATGGCTACACCTTC
CASSFLGSNYGYTF